One sample yielded the 19 T cell receptor beta chains listed below, sequenced in a study of blood T cell repertoires in COVID-19. Profiling relied on immunoSEQ multiplex PCR, and the TCRdb table lists in-frame clones only, not all of them. The table has around 93,000 clones, about nine tenths seen once. Source material: peripheral blood. The receptors shown here come from a man aged 18 to 35 with COVID-19, enrolled during active disease.

For this clone: At one end the junction does not follow the germline gene, possibly because of a read error. V usage is TRBV4-3 and J usage is TRBJ1-4, with 7 bases fitting TRBD1. From germline, CDR1 is LGHNA and CDR2 YSLEER. This CDR3 comprises 15 residues. Here the CDR3 reads CASRGGAGGNEKLLF. For the CDR3, the DNA is TGCGCCAGCAGAGGGGGAGCAGGGGGAAATGAAAAACTGCTTTTT.

V is TRBV5-6 and J is TRBJ2-7; TRBD2 might be the D (5 bases). Germline V gene lookup returns CDR1 SGHDT and CDR2 YYEEEE. The CDR3 consists of 13 residues. The ends were cut back, 3 bases at V and 0 bases at J, with 7 bases in the middle. The CDR3 region has the DNA TGTGCCAGCAGCTCCGGGAACTCCTACGAGCAGTACTTC. Amino acids: CASSSGNSYEQYF.

This sequence joins TRBV28 and TRBJ2-6; D might be TRBD1 (6 bases). Trimming left V 4 bases short and J 4 bases short, with 14 bases between. The germline V gene encodes CDR1 MDHEN and CDR2 SYDVKM. The CDR3 has 16 residues. The CDR3 DNA reads TGTGCCAGCAGTTCGGCAGGGGCGGAAGGGGCCAACGTCCTGACTTTC. The encoded protein is CASSSAGAEGANVLTF.

The chain uses TRBV9 and TRBJ2-7; possible D gene TRBD1, 6 bases. This CDR3 contains 14 residues. Trimming shortened V by 4 bases and J by 4 bases, and 15 bases separated the two germline ends. CDR1 SGDLS and CDR2 YYNGEE come from the germline V gene. CDR3 bases: TGTGCCAGCAGCCCAGGGGACCGGCGGTACGAGCAGTACTTC. It encodes CASSPGDRRYEQYF.

This clone has more than one count but fewer than ten. This sequence joins TRBV6-4 and TRBJ2-2, with 8 bases matching TRBD1. Germline CDR1 is MRHNA and CDR2 is SNTAGT. The V and J ends lost 4 bases and 5 bases, in that order; junction bases with no gene match: 6. The CDR3 spans 15 residues. CDR3 region: CASSADRGGTGELFF. In DNA form, the CDR3 reads TGTGCCAGCAGTGCAGACAGGGGAGGAACCGGGGAGCTGTTTTTT.

This clone has a handful of counts. The chain links TRBV7-8 to TRBJ1-2; possibly TRBD1 for D (5 bases). V was pared by 4 bases and J by 4 bases, with 16 bases between. Germline-derived CDR1 and CDR2 are SGHVS and FQNEAQ. This CDR3 region has 15 residues. The CDR3 DNA is TGTGCCAGCAGCTACGGTTTTGTGGGGGGCTATGGCTACACCTTC. Amino acids: CASSYGFVGGYGYTF.

The rearrangement links TRBV5-1 to TRBJ2-5, with TRBD1 matching over 9 bases. This CDR3 region has 16 residues. CDR1 and CDR2 (germline): SGHRS, YFSETQ. J gave up 4 bases and V 5 bases, and 12 bases lay outside the gene matches. CDR3 bases: TGCGCCAGCAGAAACTTCGGGGGACAGGGAGGAGAGACCCAGTACTTC. This encodes CASRNFGGQGGETQYF.

This chain joins TRBV11-3 and TRBJ2-1; the match to TRBD2 covers 13 bases. The CDR3 runs to 14 residues. CDR1 and CDR2 (germline): SGHNT, YENEEA. Losses at the gene ends were 5 bases for V and 10 bases for J; bases not matched to a gene: 5. CDR3 sequence: CASSRLAGGGEQFF. The DNA of the CDR3 is TGTGCCAGCAGCCGACTAGCGGGAGGTGGCGAGCAGTTCTTC.

The rearrangement uses TRBV7-2 and TRBJ2-7; 7 nucleotides align to TRBD2. J lost 5 bases, V lost 2 bases, and 6 bases had no gene match. Looked up from germline, CDR1 is SGHTA and CDR2 is FQGNSA. The CDR3 sequence is 14 residues long. Written as DNA, the CDR3 is TGTGCCAGCAGCTTAAGGCGGGAGAAGGACGAGCAGTACTTC. This encodes CASSLRREKDEQYF.

This rearrangement joins TRBV6-2 or TRBV6-3 to TRBJ2-5; possibly TRBD2 for D (6 bases). Germline CDR1 is MNHEY and CDR2 is SVGEGT. The V end was cut by 2 bases, the J end by 5 bases, with 21 bases between. The CDR3 is 17 amino acids. The CDR3: CASSYRVAEGFAETQYF. CDR3 in DNA: TGTGCCAGCAGTTACAGGGTAGCGGAGGGGTTCGCGGAGACCCAGTACTTC.

J is TRBJ2-6 and V is TRBV5-4, with D tentatively TRBD1 (6 bases). Germline V gene data show CDR1 as SGHNT and CDR2 as YYREEE (reference sequence). This CDR3 region has 17 residues. Trimming took 6 bases from V and 2 from J, leaving 18 bases between them. The CDR3 region is CASTPATYRAGANVLTF. The CDR3 DNA reads TGTGCCAGCACCCCCGCCACCTACAGGGCTGGGGCCAACGTCCTGACTTTC.

This rearrangement joins TRBV18 to TRBJ2-2; 15 bases fit TRBD2. The germline CDR1 and CDR2 sequences are KGHSH and LQKENI. The ends lost 1 base at V and 4 bases at J; junction bases unmatched: 4. There are 18 residues in the CDR3. The CDR3 protein is CASSPLGLAGGVTGELFF. CDR3 sequence (DNA): TGTGCCAGCTCACCACTGGGACTAGCGGGAGGAGTCACCGGGGAGCTGTTTTTT.

The chain recombines TRBV7-8 with TRBJ2-1; perhaps TRBD1 as D (6 bases). CDR1 and CDR2 (germline): SGHVS, FQNEAQ. The CDR3 spans 17 residues. Between the trimmed V and J ends, which lost 2 bases and 4 bases, there was a span of 18 bases. This CDR3 reads CASSLLLGLTGYNEQFF. The CDR3 coding sequence is TGTGCCAGCAGCTTATTGTTAGGTCTTACAGGGTACAATGAGCAGTTCTTC.

This clone was seen a single time. The chain recombines TRBV28 with TRBJ2-3; 7 nucleotides align to TRBD2. V was clipped by 6 bases and J by 5 bases; unmatched bases: 8. Germline values: CDR1 MDHEN, CDR2 SYDVKM. The length of the CDR3 is 14 residues. The CDR3 sequence: CASRGGVLGDTQYF. CDR3 nucleotide sequence: TGTGCCAGCAGGGGGGGGGTCCTCGGAGATACGCAGTATTTT.

This rearrangement joins TRBV6-5 to TRBJ1-2, with 9 nucleotides matching TRBD1. V lost 6 bases to trimming and J lost 4 bases; unmatched junction nucleotides: 12. From germline, CDR1 is MNHEY and CDR2 SVGAGI. This CDR3 is built from 16 residues. CDR3 amino acids: CASSYGRLGQGYGYTF. CDR3 coding DNA: TGTGCCAGCAGCTACGGGCGTCTGGGACAGGGCTATGGCTACACCTTC.

The chain combines TRBV5-1 with TRBJ2-7, with D perhaps matching TRBD1 (5 bases). V shed 5 bases and J shed 0 bases, with 12 bases lying between them. The V gene's germline CDR1 is SGHRS and CDR2 YFSETQ. This CDR3 has 14 amino acids. CDR3 nucleotide sequence: TGCGCCAGCAGACAGGCCAAAAACTCCTACGAGCAGTACTTC. Translated: CASRQAKNSYEQYF.

The V call is TRBV4-3, the J call TRBJ2-3, with 7 bases aligning to TRBD2. Germline-derived CDR1 and CDR2 are LGHNA and YSLEER. The CDR3 spans 19 residues. Trimming at V came to 3 bases and at J to 2 bases, leaving 17 bases not matched to a gene. The CDR3 reads CASSHNIGRASGYTDTQYF. Here the CDR3 DNA reads TGCGCCAGCAGCCATAATATCGGTCGAGCTAGCGGATACACAGATACGCAGTATTTT.

This clone appeared a single time. The rearrangement joins TRBV27 to TRBJ2-7; 8 bases are shared with TRBD1. The ends lost 5 bases at V and 2 bases at J; junction bases unmatched: 11. CDR1 is MNHEY, CDR2 SMNVEV, per germline (reference sequence). The length of the CDR3 is 16 residues. CDR3 sequence: CASSPQGGHSPYEQYF. The CDR3 coding sequence is TGTGCCAGCAGTCCACAGGGGGGCCACTCTCCCTACGAGCAGTACTTC.

This clone was observed a handful of times. The V call is TRBV3-1 (or the pseudogene TRBV3-2), the J call TRBJ1-2; 7 bases line up with TRBD1. In germline, CDR1 is LGHDT, CDR2 YNNKEL (reference sequence). The CDR3 totals 13 residues. The V gene end was trimmed by 5 bases and the J gene end by 3 bases; junction bases not matched to a gene: 3. In DNA, the CDR3 is TGTGCCAGCAGCTCCACAGGGGACTATGGCTACACCTTC. It is translated as CASSSTGDYGYTF.